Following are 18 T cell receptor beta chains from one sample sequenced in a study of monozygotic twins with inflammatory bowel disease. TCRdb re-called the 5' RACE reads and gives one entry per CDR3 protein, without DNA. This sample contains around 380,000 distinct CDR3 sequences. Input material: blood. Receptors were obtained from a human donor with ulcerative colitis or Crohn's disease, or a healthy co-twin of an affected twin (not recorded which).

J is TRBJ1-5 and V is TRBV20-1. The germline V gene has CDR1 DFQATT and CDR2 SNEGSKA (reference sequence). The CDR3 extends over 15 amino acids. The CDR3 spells CSARERSYSNQPQHF.

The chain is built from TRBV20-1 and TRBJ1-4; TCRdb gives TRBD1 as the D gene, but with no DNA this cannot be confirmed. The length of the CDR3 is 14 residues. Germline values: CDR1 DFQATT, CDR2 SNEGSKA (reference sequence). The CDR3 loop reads CSARYYRGDEKLFF.

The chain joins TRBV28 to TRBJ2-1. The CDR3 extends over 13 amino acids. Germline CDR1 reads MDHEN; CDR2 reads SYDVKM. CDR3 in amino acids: CATWESSYNEQFF. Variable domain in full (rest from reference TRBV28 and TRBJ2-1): DVKVTQSSRYLVKRTGEKVFLECVQDMDHENMFWYRQDPGLGLRLIYFSYDVKMKEKGDIPEGYSVSREKKERFSLILESASTNQTSMYLCATWESSYNEQFFGPGTRLTVL.

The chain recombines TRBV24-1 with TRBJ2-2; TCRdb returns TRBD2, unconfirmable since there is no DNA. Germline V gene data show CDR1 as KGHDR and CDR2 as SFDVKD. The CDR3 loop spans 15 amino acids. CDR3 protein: CATSDKSTEVGELFF.

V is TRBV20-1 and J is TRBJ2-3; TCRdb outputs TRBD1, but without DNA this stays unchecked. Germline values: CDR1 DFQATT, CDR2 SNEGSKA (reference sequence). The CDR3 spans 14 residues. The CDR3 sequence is CSAPGRGFTDTQYF.

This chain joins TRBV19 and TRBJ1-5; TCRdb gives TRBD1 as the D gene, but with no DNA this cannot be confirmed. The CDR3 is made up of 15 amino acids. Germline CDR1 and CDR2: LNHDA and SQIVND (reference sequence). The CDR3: CASSRDRASYQPQHF.

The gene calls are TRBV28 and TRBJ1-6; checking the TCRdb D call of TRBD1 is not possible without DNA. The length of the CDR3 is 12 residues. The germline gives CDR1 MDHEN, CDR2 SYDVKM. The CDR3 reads CASNQQGRSLHF.

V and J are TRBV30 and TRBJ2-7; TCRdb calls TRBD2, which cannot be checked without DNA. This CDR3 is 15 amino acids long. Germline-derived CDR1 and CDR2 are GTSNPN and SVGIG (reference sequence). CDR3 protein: CAWDPFGTASYEQYF.

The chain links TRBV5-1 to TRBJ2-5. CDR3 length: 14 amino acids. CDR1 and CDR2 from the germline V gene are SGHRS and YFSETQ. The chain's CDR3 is CASSLGPDAETQYF.

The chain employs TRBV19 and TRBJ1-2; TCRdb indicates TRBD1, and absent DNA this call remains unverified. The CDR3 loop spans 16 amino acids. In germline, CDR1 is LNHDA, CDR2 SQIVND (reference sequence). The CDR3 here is CASSTLQGSWTDGYTF. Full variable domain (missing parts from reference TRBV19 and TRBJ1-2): DGGITQSPKYLFRKEGQNVTLSCEQNLNHDAMYWYRQDPGQGLRLIYYSQIVNDFQKGDIAEGYSVSREKKESFPLTVTSAQKNPTAFYLCASSTLQGSWTDGYTFGSGTRLTVV.

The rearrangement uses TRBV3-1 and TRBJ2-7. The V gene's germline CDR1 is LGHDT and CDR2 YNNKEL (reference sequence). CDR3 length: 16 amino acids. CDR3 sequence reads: CASSPQVSTSSYEQYF.

The CDR3 here is CASSLPGREQFF. J is TRBJ2-1 and V is TRBV11-1; the D call from TCRdb, TRBD1, cannot be confirmed without DNA. Germline V gene sequence: CDR1 SGHAT, CDR2 FQDESV (reference sequence). This CDR3 comprises 12 residues. Full variable domain (outside the CDR3, taken from reference TRBV11-1 and TRBJ2-1): EAEVAQSPRYKITEKSQAVAFWCDPISGHATLYWYRQILGQGPELLVQFQDESVVDDSQLPKDRFSAERLKGVDSTLKIQPAELGDSAMYLCASSLPGREQFFGPGTRLTVL.

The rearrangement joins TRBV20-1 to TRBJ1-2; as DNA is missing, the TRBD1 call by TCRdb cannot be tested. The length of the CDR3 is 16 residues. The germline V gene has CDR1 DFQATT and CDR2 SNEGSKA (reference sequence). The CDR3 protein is CSARVGQGALDYGYTF.

This chain's CDR3 is CASSLTGDSPLHF. The genes are TRBV5-1 and TRBJ1-6; TCRdb outputs TRBD1, but without DNA this stays unchecked. Germline lookup yields CDR1 SGHRS and CDR2 YFSETQ. The CDR3 loop spans 13 amino acids.

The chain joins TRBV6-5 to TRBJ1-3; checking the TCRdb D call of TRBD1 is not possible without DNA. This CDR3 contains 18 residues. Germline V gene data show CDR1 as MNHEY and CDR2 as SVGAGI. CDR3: CASSYSDGHRGSGNTIYF.

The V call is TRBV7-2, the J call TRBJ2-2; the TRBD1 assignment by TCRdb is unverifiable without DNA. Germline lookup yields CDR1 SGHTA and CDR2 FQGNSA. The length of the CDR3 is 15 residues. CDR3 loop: CASSPGTQGTGELFF. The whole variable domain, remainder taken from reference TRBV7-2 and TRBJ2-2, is GAGVSQSPSNKVTEKGKDVELRCDPISGHTALYWYRQSLGQGLEFLIYFQGNSAPDKSGLPSDRFSAERTGGSVSTLTIQRTQQEDSAVYLCASSPGTQGTGELFFGEGSRLTVL.

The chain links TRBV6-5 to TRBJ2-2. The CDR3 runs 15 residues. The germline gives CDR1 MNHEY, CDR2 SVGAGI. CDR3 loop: CASSYVVANTGELFF.

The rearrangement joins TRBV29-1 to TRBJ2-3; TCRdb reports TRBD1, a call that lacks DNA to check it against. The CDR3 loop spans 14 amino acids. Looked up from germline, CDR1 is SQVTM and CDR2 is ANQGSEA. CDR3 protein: CSTRQAGRTDTQYF.